This section outlines one T cell receptor (beta chain) sequence together with its context. Its antigen is not yet known. No much larger clone is present one base from it, and per-base qualities are unavailable. Measured from the cysteine to the phenylalanine, the CDR3 is 17 residues long. Only the CDR3 DNA stays, 51 bases, in frame from base 1. CDR1 and CDR2 are read off the germline V gene as SGHRS and YFSETQ. Trimmed from V: 7 bases; trimmed from J: 0 bases; junction bases lacking a gene match: 8. The immunoSEQ hsTCRB v3.0 assay was used at survey level resolution to sequence the TRB variable region. The targeted TRB sequencing depth was about 40,000-55,000 T-cell genomes per sample. Pooled TRB libraries were sequenced on an Illumina MiSeq with a v3 150-cycle kit. The published analysis was carried out like this. Repertoire analysis ran in R within a reproducible Nextflow workflow covering QC, data transformation and analysis. Custom analyses were implemented in LymphoSeq2, an R package for AIRR-Seq data exploration. A handful of samples yielding fewer than 5000 total TRB sequences were excluded, leaving 188 analyzed HIV repertoires. Among the 170 to 200 retained HIV repertoires, some 60 were collected before ART initiation and around 130 were collected after ART initiation. Repertoires were downsampled to 5000 TRB nucleotide sequences, with summary statistics averaged over 100 downsampling iterations. Only TRB sequences with CDR3 regions of at least seven amino acids were retained for analysis. Diversity was assessed using a clonality score derived from Shannon entropy and using the Gini coefficient. Repertoire networks linked the top 5000 CDR3 amino acid sequences whenever two sequences differed by an edit distance of one. Antigen specificity groups and MHC restriction were predicted for TRB CDR3 amino acid sequences with GLIPH2. CDR3 amino acid sequences were matched against VDJdb and McPAS-TCR to flag known CMV, EBV, HIV or tissue antigen associations. Pre-ART, post-ART and control groups were compared with Wilcoxon signed-rank tests and Holm-Bonferroni correction. In its TCRdb copy, this immuneACCESS table keeps in-frame sequences only and misses some clones. Where compared with another copy, unresolved V genes explain less than half of these, and the others have no known cause. The V and J calls and the clone size are those of that table, but D and trimming were determined from the DNA. This sample holds about 17,000 clones; roughly 90% were observed only once. Of the sample, 10% to 15% falls within the top ten clones.

These data come from a study of long-term antiretroviral therapy in people with HIV (dated by TCRdb to between 2021 and 2024). Notes on the research overall: The earliest samples were collected roughly a decade before the 2015 WHO recommendation for immediate ART, at a time when ART was usually postponed until CD4 counts fell. No cross-contamination during QIAcube processing was seen in test extractions of a monoclonal T-cell line run alongside 30 or so polyclonal samples. A retrospective serial study tested whether ART initiation and durable HIV suppression were associated with changes in peripheral blood TRB repertoire composition and diversity. Of the 30 or so participants with HIV, about a dozen were female. From 25 to 30 adults with confirmed HIV infection, the cohort provided under 250 cryopreserved PBMC samples, gathered serially across a mean of around 6 years (range 1-12).

To be included, a participant needed at least one PBMC sample from before ART initiation plus at least two post-ART samples. All participants with HIV were treated in the United States of America. Before DNA extraction, cryopreserved samples of about 0.95-10 million PBMC were thawed and then washed. At the time of the earliest PBMC sample, participants with HIV were aged between about 20 and 60 years. PBMC samples from each participant spanned 1-4 timepoints before ART initiation and 2-8 timepoints after ART initiation, with a median of 7 samples. Serial HIV viral load, CD4+ T-cell count, ART history and demographic data were obtained for every participant. Genomic DNA was extracted from unsorted PBMC with a Qiagen kit on a QIAcube, with processing performed in batches of 12 samples. General study outcomes and caveats: Since PBMC availability was limited, sequencing covered only the TCR beta chain, with no alpha chain pairing. Samples dated from the mid-2000s to the late 2010s, and the ART regimens used may be less effective than current ones. HIV repertoires had narrower CDR3 length ranges than controls, and the network structure suggested an antigen-experienced repertoire that shifted only slightly toward naive after ART. Expanded TRB clones identified before ART initiation dominated the repertoire across all time points, though the dominance fluctuated and decreased in many PLHIV after ART. Because pre-ART samples had limited cell numbers, profiling was done on unsorted PBMC rather than on sorted CD4+ and CD8+ T cells. Inferences about post-ART repertoire changes are limited because no data were available on ART adherence, viral resistance or therapy changes. ART initiation was associated with a significant increase in TRB diversity, but diversity stayed significantly below transplant donor controls even after long-term ART.

This TCR came from a woman aged 40-49 years with HIV. Recombination linked TRBV5-1 to TRBJ2-5; 14 of the junction bases match TRBD2. The input for sequencing was unsorted PBMCs, taken 0.6 years after starting antiretroviral therapy. The CDR3 in this case is CASWGLAGAKYQETQYF. Here is the DNA: TGCGCCAGCTGGGGACTAGCGGGGGCAAAGTACCAAGAGACCCAGTACTTC.